The rows below give T cell receptor beta chains drawn from one sample of a study of post-analysis software for immune sequencing data. MiXCR, applied by TCRdb to the PCR reads, yields one record per CDR3 protein. The repertoire consists of roughly 540,000 distinct CDR3 sequences, with around a third occurring once and the leading ten covering approximately 5.4%. The sequencing sample was made of blood. All receptors come from a girl younger than 18 with multiple sclerosis. Both conserved end residues are part of each CDR3. The D gene is left open where the match is weak. Size is stated for part of the rows, as once, few or many counts, or as a class when the clone is expanded.

j_call clone_size v_call d_call cdr3_aa cdr3_nt
TRBJ1-1 few TRBV6-4 TRBD1 CASSSGGYTEAFF TGTGCCAGCAGTTCAGGGGGTTACACTGAAGCTTTCTTT
TRBJ2-7 - TRBV20-1 - CSARPTINNEQYF TGCAGTGCGCGCCCGACTATCAACAATGAGCAGTACTTC
TRBJ2-3 - TRBV27 - CASRRRSTDTQYF TGTGCCAGCAGACGGAGGTCCACAGATACGCAGTATTTT
TRBJ2-7 few TRBV7-2 TRBD1 CASSWGQGLYEQYF TGTGCCAGCAGTTGGGGACAGGGACTTTACGAGCAGTACTTC
TRBJ2-1 - TRBV11-1 TRBD1 CASSWTGQLYSRNEQFF TGTGCCAGCAGCTGGACAGGACAACTCTACTCCCGCAATGAGCAGTTCTTC
TRBJ2-5 - TRBV19 TRBD2 CASSPLAGGPFRDEQYF TGTGCCAGTAGTCCCCTAGCGGGGGGGCCCTTTAGAGATGAGCAGTACTTC
TRBJ2-3 few TRBV7-3 TRBD2 CASSRIAGGPLSTDTQYF TGTGCCAGCAGCCGCATAGCGGGGGGGCCGCTAAGCACAGATACGCAGTATTTT
TRBJ2-3 - TRBV10-3 - CAIKADSTDTQYF TGTGCCATCAAGGCCGATAGCACAGATACGCAGTATTTT
TRBJ2-1 many TRBV7-3 TRBD2 CASSSASGGHNEQFF TGTGCCAGCAGCTCAGCTAGCGGGGGCCACAATGAGCAGTTCTTC
TRBJ1-1 - TRBV5-5 - CASSFQPIKDTEAFF TGTGCCAGCAGCTTCCAGCCCATTAAGGACACTGAAGCTTTCTTT
TRBJ2-7 - TRBV5-1 TRBD1 CASSPGTGAPYEQYF TGCGCCAGCAGCCCAGGGACAGGGGCTCCCTACGAGCAGTACTTC
TRBJ1-5 - TRBV12-3/TRBV12-4 - CASSLDGLPNQPQHF TGTGCCAGCAGTTTGGACGGGCTACCCAATCAGCCCCAGCATTTT
TRBJ1-6 - TRBV20-1 - CSASGARDNSPLHF TGCAGTGCTAGCGGCGCGCGAGATAATTCACCCCTCCACTTT
TRBJ2-1 - TRBV29-1 - CSITTGTYYNEQFF TGCAGCATTACAACCGGGACTTATTACAATGAGCAGTTCTTC
TRBJ2-3 - TRBV10-3 TRBD2 CAISESTSGADTQYF TGTGCCATCAGTGAGTCGACTAGCGGGGCAGATACGCAGTATTTT
TRBJ1-1 few TRBV20-1 - CSARVDAGGPEAFF TGCAGTGCTAGAGTAGACGCCGGAGGACCTGAAGCTTTCTTT
TRBJ2-3 - TRBV10-3 - CAISDGAYTQYF TGTGCCATCAGTGATGGAGCATATACGCAGTATTTT
TRBJ2-3 - TRBV9 - CASSADHTDTQYF TGTGCCAGCAGCGCAGACCACACAGATACGCAGTATTTT
TRBJ2-6 few TRBV24-1 - CATSDTMTGANVLTF TGTGCCACCAGTGATACAATGACTGGGGCCAACGTCCTGACTTTC
TRBJ2-6 - TRBV29-1 - CSVSLGTSGANVLTF TGCAGCGTTTCCCTGGGGACCTCTGGGGCCAACGTCCTGACTTTC
TRBJ2-1 few TRBV29-1 - CSGLGGGDSSYNEQFF TGCAGCGGGCTTGGGGGGGGGGACAGCTCCTACAATGAGCAGTTCTTC
TRBJ1-1 - TRBV7-9 - CASSLFEVNTEAFF TGTGCCAGCAGCTTATTCGAGGTGAACACTGAAGCTTTCTTT
TRBJ2-5 - TRBV20-1 - CSARGQGVFGETQYF TGCAGTGCTAGAGGGCAGGGTGTTTTCGGAGAGACCCAGTACTTC
TRBJ2-1 - TRBV4-1 TRBD2 CASSQANAFMVTSGGFRGQFF TGCGCCAGCAGCCAAGCAAATGCATTTATGGTGACTAGCGGGGGGTTCAGGGGGCAGTTCTTC
TRBJ2-5 few TRBV12-3/TRBV12-4 - CASTIKDLSRETQYF TGTGCCAGCACCATTAAAGATCTTTCGCGGGAGACCCAGTACTTC
TRBJ2-4 few TRBV5-1 - CASATGREVKNIQYF TGCGCCAGCGCGACAGGCCGGGAAGTCAAAAACATTCAGTACTTC
TRBJ2-5 - TRBV2 - CASRPGGGGETQYF TGTGCCAGCAGACCCGGGGGCGGGGGAGAGACCCAGTACTTC
TRBJ1-1 once TRBV9 TRBD1 CASSVAAGTGVPEAFF TGTGCCAGCAGCGTAGCGGCCGGGACAGGGGTTCCGGAAGCTTTCTTT
TRBJ2-1 - TRBV18 - CASSPPTDYYNEQFF TGTGCCAGCTCACCCCCTACGGATTACTACAATGAGCAGTTCTTC
TRBJ1-5 - TRBV2 TRBD1 CASSGPRQGHQPQHF TGTGCCAGCAGTGGGCCCCGACAGGGGCATCAGCCCCAGCATTTT
TRBJ2-5 few TRBV9 - CASSVATDGARETQYF TGTGCCAGCAGCGTAGCTACGGATGGGGCACGGGAGACCCAGTACTTC
TRBJ2-7 - TRBV27 - CATSTGSPYEQYF TGTGCCACTAGTACAGGTTCGCCCTACGAGCAGTACTTC
TRBJ2-7 once TRBV5-1 - CASTAGAGKGIYEQYF TGCGCCAGCACCGCCGGGGCGGGCAAGGGCATCTACGAGCAGTACTTC